The next 20 T cell receptor beta chains were all read from a single sample in a study of a mutant IDH1 vaccine in newly diagnosed glioma. These receptors' targets are unknown. Time point in this sample: week 11, during vaccination. The content of each vaccine dose was 300 ug of mutant IDH1 20-mer peptide, and topical imiquimod accompanied it. The method was immunoSEQ multiplex PCR; TCRdb's version includes in-frame clones alone and lacks a portion of them. Of about 21,000 clones in the sample, around 92% were seen once. Sample: PBMCs, taken from a glioma patient whose treatment included an IDH1 peptide vaccine. The receptors stem from a middle-aged woman with glioma.

The V gene is TRBV15, the J gene TRBJ2-7; 8 nucleotides match TRBD1. Germline loops: CDR1 LNHNV, CDR2 YYDKDF (reference sequence). The CDR3 loop spans 15 amino acids. V gave up 1 base and J gave up 9 bases; unmatched junction bases: 11. In DNA, the CDR3 is TGTGCCACCAGCAGAGTCCCTCGGACAGGGCCCGGGCAGTACTTC. This sequence encodes CATSRVPRTGPGQYF. The entire variable domain, with the rest obtained from reference TRBV15 and TRBJ2-7, is as follows: DAMVIQNPRYQVTQFGKPVTLSCSQTLNHNVMYWYQQKSSQAPKLLFHYYDKDFNNEADTPDNFQSRRPNTSFCFLDIRSPGLGDTAMYLCATSRVPRTGPGQYFGPGTRLTVT.

This clone was seen only once. V gene TRBV6-5 combines with J gene TRBJ1-3; 7 positions agree with TRBD1. V gave up 0 bases and J gave up 4 bases; unmatched junction bases: 6. The germline CDR1 and CDR2 sequences are MNHEY and SVGAGI. The CDR3 covers 16 residues. The CDR3 DNA reads as TGTGCCAGCAGTTACTCTACGACAGGGCCAGGAAACACCATATATTTT. This gives the protein CASSYSTTGPGNTIYF.

The chain joins TRBV19 to TRBJ1-4; TRBD1 aligns across 9 bases. The CDR3 spans 16 residues. The V and J ends lost 4 bases and 2 bases, in that order; junction bases with no gene match: 5. In germline, CDR1 is LNHDA, CDR2 SQIVND (reference sequence). The CDR3 spells CASSKGTGFTNEKLFF. The CDR3 coding sequence is TGTGCCAGTAGTAAGGGGACAGGGTTCACTAATGAAAAACTGTTTTTT.

This clone was detected only a few times. The V and J genes are TRBV29-1 and TRBJ1-3, with D unresolved. With 4 bases removed from V and 0 bases from J, the gap between germline ends came to 4 bases. This CDR3 has 12 residues. CDR1 SQVTM and CDR2 ANQGSEA come from the germline V gene. CDR3 nucleotides: TGCAGCGTTGTCTACTCTGGAAACACCATATATTTT. This translates into CSVVYSGNTIYF.

About this clone itself: This sample also contains other DNA sequences that code for the same CDR3. The CDR3 spells CASSLGGYEQYF. For the CDR3, the DNA is TGTGCCAGCAGCTTGGGGGGGTACGAGCAGTACTTC. The V gene is TRBV5-6, the J gene TRBJ2-7; D assignment may be TRBD1 or TRBD2 (5 bases each). Germline CDR1 SGHDT, CDR2 YYEEEE. V dropped 0 bases and J dropped 4 bases, with 5 bases sitting between them. CDR3 length: 12 residues.

This clone was detected a few times. The chain has TRBV4-1 and TRBJ2-2; D is uncertain. Germline CDR1 and CDR2: MGHRA and YSYEKL. The V and J ends lost 2 bases and 6 bases respectively, with 10 bases between them. The CDR3 covers 14 residues. CDR3: CASSQSRKAGELFF. Here the CDR3 DNA reads TGCGCCAGCAGCCAATCGCGTAAGGCCGGGGAGCTGTTTTTT.

This clone was observed a few times. The chain is built from TRBV2 and TRBJ1-1; tentative D call: TRBD1 (6 bases). Germline values: CDR1 SNHLY, CDR2 FYNNEI. The CDR3 is 12 amino acids. V was cut by 8 bases and J by 2 bases, with 9 bases left in between. CDR3 region: CASGRGNTEAFF. The CDR3 DNA follows: TGTGCCAGCGGCAGGGGAAACACTGAAGCTTTCTTT.

There are a few counts of this clone. V is TRBV15 and J is TRBJ1-4; 7 bases fit TRBD1. V was clipped by 5 bases and J by 4 bases; unmatched bases: 4. The CDR3 length is 14 residues. The germline CDR1 and CDR2 sequences are LNHNV and YYDKDF (reference sequence). The CDR3 is CATSDDRVNEKLFF. The CDR3 nucleotides are TGTGCCACCAGCGACGACAGGGTTAATGAAAAACTGTTTTTT.

This sequence joins TRBV14 and TRBJ2-5; 13 bases line up with TRBD2. V lost 10 bases to trimming and J lost 5 bases; unmatched junction nucleotides: 10. CDR1 and CDR2 from the germline V gene are SGHDN and FVKESK. This CDR3 has 15 residues. CDR3: CAITTTSGRGETQYF. CDR3 nucleotide sequence: TGTGCCATTACGACCACTAGCGGGAGGGGGGAGACCCAGTACTTC.

The rearrangement uses TRBV19 and TRBJ1-5; no clear D gene. V lost 6 bases, J lost 1 base, and 16 bases lay in between. The CDR3 spans 16 residues. Germline V CDR1 and CDR2: LNHDA, SQIVND (reference sequence). CDR3 nucleotides: TGTGCCAGTAGCTCACCCGTTCGAGGGAGCAATCAGCCCCAGCATTTT. This gives the protein CASSSPVRGSNQPQHF. Based on the CDR3 plus reference TRBV19 and TRBJ1-5, the full variable domain is DGGITQSPKYLFRKEGQNVTLSCEQNLNHDAMYWYRQDPGQGLRLIYYSQIVNDFQKGDIAEGYSVSREKKESFPLTVTSAQKNPTAFYLCASSSPVRGSNQPQHFGDGTRLSIL.

The chain couples TRBV7-2 to TRBJ1-5; D unclear. The germline V gene has CDR1 SGHTA and CDR2 FQGNSA. V was shortened by 5 bases and J by 8 bases, with 16 bases between the two germline ends. This CDR3 spans 14 amino acids. Here the CDR3 reads CASSAFKLAEPQHF. CDR3 coding DNA: TGTGCCAGCAGCGCATTCAAGCTAGCGGAGCCCCAGCATTTT.

The gene calls are TRBV5-4 and TRBJ1-2, with 9 bases that match TRBD1. Germline CDR1 and CDR2: SGHNT and YYREEE (reference sequence). The V gene end was trimmed by 4 bases and the J gene end by 6 bases; junction bases not matched to a gene: 7. This CDR3 contains 14 residues. CDR3 sequence (DNA): TGTGCCAGCAGCGGGTACAGGGGGCATAATGGCTACACCTTC. This gives the protein CASSGYRGHNGYTF.

The chain is built from TRBV29-1 and TRBJ1-3; 10 bases agree with TRBD1. The CDR3 runs 14 residues. V was pared by 7 bases and J by 4 bases, with 7 bases of the junction left unmatched. CDR1 SQVTM and CDR2 ANQGSEA come from the germline V gene. CDR3 amino acids: CSATGTGVGNTIYF. The CDR3 DNA reads as TGCAGCGCCACCGGGACAGGGGTCGGAAACACCATATATTTT.

CDR3 DNA sequence: TGTGCCTGGAGGCCCCGGGGCACTGAAGCTTTCTTT. This codes for CAWRPRGTEAFF. The J gene is TRBJ1-1, the V gene TRBV30; D unresolved. From germline, CDR1 is GTSNPN and CDR2 SVGIG (reference sequence). CDR3 length: 12 residues. The V end was cut by 3 bases, the J end by 4 bases, with 9 bases between.

The rearrangement uses TRBV27 and TRBJ1-4; 7 positions agree with TRBD1. Germline CDR1 MNHEY, CDR2 SMNVEV (reference sequence). This CDR3 has 15 amino acids. V gave up 7 bases and J gave up 0 bases; unmatched junction bases: 5. CDR3 sequence reads: CASKRQGTTNEKLFF. Here the CDR3 DNA reads TGTGCCAGCAAAAGACAGGGCACAACTAATGAAAAACTGTTTTTT.

V gene TRBV7-8 combines with J gene TRBJ1-1; unclear D gene. Trimming removed 5 bases at V and 1 base at J, with 29 bases between. This CDR3 comprises 20 residues. Germline V gene data show CDR1 as SGHVS and CDR2 as FQNEAQ. Here the CDR3 reads CASSPLGGVGRSRGNTEAFF. The DNA for the CDR3 is TGTGCCAGCAGCCCCTTAGGAGGTGTTGGGCGGTCCCGTGGGAACACTGAAGCTTTCTTT.

The chain couples TRBV30 to TRBJ1-5; possibly TRBD1 for D (6 bases). The germline V gene has CDR1 GTSNPN and CDR2 SVGIG (reference sequence). The V and J ends lost 0 bases and 2 bases respectively, with 17 bases between them. The CDR3 has 17 amino acids. CDR3 bases: TGTGCCTGGAGTGTACGGAGGGGGGCCTGGGGCAATCAGCCCCAGCATTTT. This translates into CAWSVRRGAWGNQPQHF.

The CDR3 sequence: CASKPGLAGTYEQYF. The DNA for the CDR3 is TGTGCCAGCAAACCTGGACTAGCGGGGACCTACGAGCAGTACTTC. The chain is built from TRBV6-6 and TRBJ2-7; the match to TRBD2 covers 12 bases. Germline V gene lookup returns CDR1 MNHNY and CDR2 SVGAGI (reference sequence). This CDR3 contains 15 residues. After removal of 7 bases from V and 2 bases from J, the junction contained 6 bases not matched to a gene.

The chain couples TRBV29-1 to TRBJ2-1; possibly TRBD2 for D (7 bases). Germline CDR1 is SQVTM and CDR2 is ANQGSEA. The CDR3 has 13 amino acids. V lost 7 bases, J lost 12 bases, and 22 bases lay in between. Here the CDR3 DNA reads TGCAGCGCTGGGGGGGGCCGGGATCCTTTGCAGTTCTTC. Protein product: CSAGGGRDPLQFF.

J is TRBJ1-2 and V is TRBV2; unclear D gene. Between the trimmed V and J ends, which lost 3 bases and 4 bases, there was a span of 9 bases. CDR1 is SNHLY and CDR2 is FYNNEI in the germline V gene. This CDR3 is 13 amino acids long. CDR3 nucleotides: TGTGCCAGCAGTGAGTGGCAAACCTATGGCTACACCTTC. This sequence encodes CASSEWQTYGYTF.